The 18 T cell receptor beta chains listed next were all sequenced from one sample in a study of T cell repertoires in cytomegalovirus infection. These receptors have no known antigen. TCRdb independently ran MiXCR on the reads; one entry per CDR3 protein. The sample yields approximately 81,000 distinct CDR3 sequences, about 24% seen once. The sequencing used CD8+ T cells from cultured PBMCs, collected from culture after CMV antigen stimulation. Every receptor here comes from a human donor in good health (CMV status not recorded). Some clones in this sample may be carry-over from other donors' samples.

This sequence joins TRBV27 and TRBJ2-1; 7 bases are shared with TRBD1. The J segment lost 4 bases and the V segment lost 2 bases, leaving 11 bases of the junction unmatched. The V gene's germline CDR1 is MNHEY and CDR2 SMNVEV (reference sequence). The CDR3 loop spans 17 amino acids. The CDR3 reads CASSLIPTGFSYNEQFF. As DNA, the CDR3 is TGTGCCAGCAGTTTAATCCCGACAGGGTTTTCTTACAATGAGCAGTTCTTC.

The count of this clonotype is one. The chain carries TRBV9 and TRBJ2-5; D may correspond to TRBD1 or TRBD2 (5 bases each). Between the trimmed V and J ends, which lost 6 bases and 5 bases, there was a span of 17 bases. The CDR3 has 14 residues. CDR1 SGDLS and CDR2 YYNGEE come from the germline V gene. The CDR3 is CASNGAASGETQYF. The CDR3 nucleotides are TGTGCCAGCAACGGGGCGGCCTCCGGGGAGACCCAGTACTTC.

This clonotype was seen many times. This chain connects TRBV7-2 to TRBJ2-1, with D tentatively TRBD2 (7 bases). This CDR3 region has 19 residues. Germline V gene data show CDR1 as SGHTA and CDR2 as FQGNSA. The V gene lost 7 bases and the J gene lost 0 bases, with 25 bases spanning the gap. This chain's CDR3 is CASTFLPLGGGSSYNEQFF. The CDR3 region has the DNA TGTGCCAGCACCTTCCTTCCTTTAGGGGGGGGGAGCTCCTACAATGAGCAGTTCTTC.

On this clonotype: This may be a read error, as it is one base from a much larger clone. V and J are TRBV4-1 and TRBJ2-1; D is ambiguous. The CDR3 runs 12 residues. The germline V gene has CDR1 MGHRA and CDR2 YSYEKL. CDR3 coding DNA: TGCGCCAGCAGCCAAGGCGTTCATGAGCGGTTCTTC. As protein: CASSQGVHERFF.

The chain has TRBV28 and TRBJ1-2; D may be TRBD1 (5 bases). There are 14 residues in the CDR3. Germline V gives CDR1 MDHEN, CDR2 SYDVKM. With 7 bases removed from V and 8 bases from J, the gap between germline ends came to 20 bases. As DNA, the CDR3 is TGTGCCAGCACCCCCAGCCAGGGATCGCGCGGCTACACCTTC. Translated, it gives CASTPSQGSRGYTF.

This clonotype showed up just a few times. The J gene is TRBJ2-5, the V gene TRBV6-5, with D perhaps TRBD1 or TRBD2 (5 bases each). CDR1 and CDR2 (germline): MNHEY, SVGAGI. This CDR3 contains 15 residues. V lost 6 bases to trimming and J lost 4 bases, with 18 bases between them. The CDR3 coding sequence is TGTGCCAGCAGGATATCGCCGGGTGGGGGAGAGACCCAGTACTTC. Encoded protein: CASRISPGGGETQYF.

This clonotype was seen a handful of times. This sequence joins TRBV24-1 and TRBJ2-5, with D perhaps TRBD2 (5 bases). This CDR3 is 14 amino acids long. Deletions cut 10 bases from V and 1 base from J, with 15 bases between. In germline, CDR1 is KGHDR, CDR2 SFDVKD. The DNA of the CDR3 is TGTGCCACTTCCTTCGAGGGAACCCAAGAGACCCAGTACTTC. It is translated as CATSFEGTQETQYF.

This clonotype was observed many times. The chain employs TRBV7-8 and TRBJ1-4; TRBD1 is a possible D gene (5 bases). The length of the CDR3 is 20 residues. V gave up 4 bases and J gave up 7 bases, with 31 bases separating them. From germline, CDR1 is SGHVS and CDR2 FQNEAQ. As DNA, the CDR3 is TGTGCCAGCAGCTATTTCCTCCCCGGTTCCGGGCCAATGGGGGGTGAAAAACTGTTTTTT. This translates into CASSYFLPGSGPMGGEKLFF.

This rearrangement joins TRBV15 to TRBJ2-1; the D call may be TRBD1 or TRBD2 (5 bases each). The V end lost 5 bases, the J end lost 15 bases, and 17 bases lay between the germline ends. Germline CDR1 LNHNV, CDR2 YYDKDF (reference sequence). The CDR3 is 12 amino acids. The CDR3 bases are TGTGCCACCAGCCCCCTGGAGAGGGGAGTGTTCTTC. Translated, it gives CATSPLERGVFF.

This clonotype was recorded at least ten times. A much larger clone is a single base away; this may be a read error. The V and J genes are TRBV7-8 and TRBJ2-5; D is undetermined. Germline CDR1 and CDR2: SGHVS and FQNEAQ. This CDR3 contains 11 residues. Trimming took off 2 bases at V and 5 bases at J, with 3 bases between the two ends. For the CDR3, the DNA is TGTGCCAGCAGCTTATTGGAGACCCAGTACTTC. Protein product: CASSLLETQYF.

This chain connects TRBV29-1 to TRBJ2-6; TRBD2 aligns across 9 bases. Germline V gene lookup returns CDR1 SQVTM and CDR2 ANQGSEA. The CDR3 runs 18 residues. V was clipped by 2 bases and J by 1 base; unmatched bases: 9. The CDR3 loop reads CSVELGGTSSSGANVLTF. The CDR3 DNA reads as TGCAGCGTTGAATTAGGTGGGACTAGCAGTTCTGGGGCCAACGTCCTGACTTTC.

In this sample, this clonotype turned up a few times. CDR3 coding DNA: TGTGCCAGTAGTCGGACAGATTATAGCAATCAGCCCCAGCATTTT. Protein sequence: CASSRTDYSNQPQHF. The chain recombines TRBV19 with TRBJ1-5, with a possible D match to TRBD1 (6 bases). CDR3 length: 15 amino acids. Per germline, CDR1 LNHDA and CDR2 SQIVND (reference sequence). Trimming left V 5 bases short and J 0 bases short, with 11 bases between.

This clonotype was found many times. The chain has TRBV9 and TRBJ2-2, with TRBD2 matching over 10 bases. Germline assignment: CDR1 SGDLS and CDR2 YYNGEE. This CDR3 contains 16 residues. The V segment lost 0 bases and the J segment 3 bases; nucleotides outside the gene matches: 2. The CDR3 loop reads CASSVDSGRYTGELFF. DNA for the CDR3: TGTGCCAGCAGCGTAGATAGCGGGAGGTACACCGGGGAGCTGTTTTTT.

This clonotype appeared a few times. The rearrangement joins TRBV7-4 to TRBJ2-7, with 8 bases that match TRBD2. After removal of 4 bases from V and 4 bases from J, the junction contained 9 bases not matched to a gene. The CDR3 runs 15 residues. CDR1 is SGHVT and CDR2 is SQSDAQ in the germline V gene. The CDR3 is CASSSPGTSMYEQYF. For the CDR3, the DNA is TGTGCCAGCAGCTCACCCGGGACTAGTATGTACGAGCAGTACTTC.

The rearrangement joins TRBV7-3 to TRBJ2-1; TRBD1 aligns across 7 bases. The germline CDR1 and CDR2 sequences are SGHTA and FQGTGA. CDR3 length: 13 amino acids. The J segment lost 7 bases and the V segment lost 2 bases, leaving 2 bases of the junction unmatched. The CDR3, as DNA: TGTGCCAGCAGCTTAGACAGGGCGAATGAGCAGTTCTTC. Its protein product is CASSLDRANEQFF.

J is TRBJ2-7 and V is TRBV27, with 8 positions matching TRBD2. This CDR3 contains 14 residues. Germline V gene lookup returns CDR1 MNHEY and CDR2 SMNVEV (reference sequence). V was clipped by 5 bases and J by 6 bases; unmatched bases: 9. The CDR3 DNA follows: TGTGCCAGCAGTCCCTCGGGGGGGGTCGGCGAGCAGTACTTC. Its translation is CASSPSGGVGEQYF.

This clonotype has at least ten counts. The rearrangement links TRBV19 to TRBJ2-3; the D call may be TRBD1 or TRBD2 (5 bases each). The CDR3 is 14 amino acids. The V end lost 4 bases, the J end lost 1 base, and 9 bases lay between the germline ends. Looked up from germline, CDR1 is LNHDA and CDR2 is SQIVND (reference sequence). This CDR3 is CASSTWDRTDTQYF. The CDR3 coding sequence is TGTGCCAGTAGTACCTGGGACCGCACAGATACGCAGTATTTT.

This clonotype was detected only a few times. Mismatch with germline at one junction end may stem from a read error. The chain couples TRBV7-6 to TRBJ1-5; weak D call: TRBD1 (6 bases). Germline-derived CDR1 and CDR2 are SGHVS and FNYEAQ. The CDR3 extends over 15 amino acids. The CDR3 coding sequence is TGTGCCAGCAGCCTATTACAGGGAGCCAATCGGCCCCAGCATTTT. This translates into CASSLLQGANRPQHF.